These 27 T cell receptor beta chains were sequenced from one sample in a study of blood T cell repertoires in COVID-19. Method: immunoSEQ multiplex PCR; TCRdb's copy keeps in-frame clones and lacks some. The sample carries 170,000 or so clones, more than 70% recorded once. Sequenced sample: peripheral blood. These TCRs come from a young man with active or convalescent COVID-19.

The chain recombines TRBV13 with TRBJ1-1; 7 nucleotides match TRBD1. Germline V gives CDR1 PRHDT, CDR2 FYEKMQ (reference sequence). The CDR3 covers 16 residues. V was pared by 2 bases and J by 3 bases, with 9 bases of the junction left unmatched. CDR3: CASSLRYDREYTEAFF. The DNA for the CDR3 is TGTGCCAGCAGCTTACGCTACGACAGGGAATACACTGAAGCTTTCTTT.

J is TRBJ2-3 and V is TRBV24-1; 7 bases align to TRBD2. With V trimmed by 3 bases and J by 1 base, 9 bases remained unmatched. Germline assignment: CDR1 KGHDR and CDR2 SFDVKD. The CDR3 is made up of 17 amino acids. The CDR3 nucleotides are TGTGCCACCAGTGATCCTAAGGGAGGGAGGGGCACAGATACGCAGTATTTT. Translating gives CATSDPKGGRGTDTQYF.

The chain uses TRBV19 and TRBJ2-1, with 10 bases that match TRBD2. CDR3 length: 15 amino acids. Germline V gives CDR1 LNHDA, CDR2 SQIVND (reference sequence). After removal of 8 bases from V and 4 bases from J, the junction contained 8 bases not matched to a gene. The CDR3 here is CASPASGGKYNEQFF. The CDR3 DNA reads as TGTGCCAGTCCGGCTAGCGGGGGAAAATACAATGAGCAGTTCTTC.

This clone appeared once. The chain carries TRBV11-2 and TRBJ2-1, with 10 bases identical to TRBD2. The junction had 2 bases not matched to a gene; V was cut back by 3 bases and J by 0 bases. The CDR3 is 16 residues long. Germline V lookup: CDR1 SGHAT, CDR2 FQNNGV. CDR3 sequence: CASSFSGGSSYNEQFF. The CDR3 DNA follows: TGTGCCAGCAGCTTTAGCGGGGGGAGCTCCTACAATGAGCAGTTCTTC.

The CDR3 loop reads CASRDSGNTIYF. CDR3 sequence (DNA): TGCGCCAGCAGGGACAGTGGAAACACCATATATTTT. This chain uses TRBV10-2 with TRBJ1-3; a possible D gene is TRBD1 (6 bases). The CDR3 totals 12 residues. Germline V gene data show CDR1 as WSHSY and CDR2 as SAAADI. Trimming shortened V by 6 bases and J by 3 bases, and 6 bases separated the two germline ends.

Here the CDR3 DNA reads TGTGCCAGCAGCTTATCGGGGGGCACTGAAGCTTTCTTT. Translation gives CASSLSGGTEAFF. The V gene is TRBV7-2, the J gene TRBJ1-1; the D gene is possibly TRBD1 (5 bases). The V gene lost 2 bases and the J gene lost 4 bases, with 8 bases spanning the gap. The germline V gene has CDR1 SGHTA and CDR2 FQGNSA. The CDR3 sequence is 13 residues long.

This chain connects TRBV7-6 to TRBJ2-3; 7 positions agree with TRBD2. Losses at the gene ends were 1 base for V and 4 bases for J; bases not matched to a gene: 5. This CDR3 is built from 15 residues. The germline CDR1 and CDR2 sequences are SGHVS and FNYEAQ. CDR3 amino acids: CASSLVGGGADTQYF. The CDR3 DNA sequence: TGTGCCAGCAGCTTAGTTGGGGGAGGGGCAGATACGCAGTATTTT.

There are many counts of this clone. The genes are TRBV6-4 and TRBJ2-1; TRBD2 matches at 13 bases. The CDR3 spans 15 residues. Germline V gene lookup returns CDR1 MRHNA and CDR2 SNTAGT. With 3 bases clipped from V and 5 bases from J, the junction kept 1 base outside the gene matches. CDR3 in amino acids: CASSEGTSGDNEQFF. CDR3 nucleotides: TGTGCCAGCAGTGAAGGGACTAGCGGGGACAATGAGCAGTTCTTC.

The CDR3 loop reads CASSLTQGYEQYF. In nucleotides, the CDR3 is TGCGCCAGCAGCTTGACCCAGGGTTACGAGCAGTACTTC. The chain has TRBV5-1 and TRBJ2-7; a weak D match, TRBD1 (5 bases). Germline CDR1 is SGHRS and CDR2 is YFSETQ. The CDR3 length is 13 residues. Trimming removed 1 base at V and 4 bases at J, with 9 bases between.

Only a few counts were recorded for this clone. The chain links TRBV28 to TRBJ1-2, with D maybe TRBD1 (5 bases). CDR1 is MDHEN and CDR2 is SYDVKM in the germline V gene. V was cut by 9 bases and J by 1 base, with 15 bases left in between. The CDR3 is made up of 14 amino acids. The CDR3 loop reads CASNPGQVNYGYTF. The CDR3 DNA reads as TGTGCCAGTAACCCTGGACAAGTTAACTATGGCTACACCTTC.

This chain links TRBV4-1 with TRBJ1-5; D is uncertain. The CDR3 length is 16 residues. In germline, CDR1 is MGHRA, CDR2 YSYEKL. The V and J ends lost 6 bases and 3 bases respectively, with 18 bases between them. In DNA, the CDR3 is TGCGCCAGCAGTCCAAGAGCGAGCGGTACCAATCAGCCCCAGCATTTT. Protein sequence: CASSPRASGTNQPQHF.

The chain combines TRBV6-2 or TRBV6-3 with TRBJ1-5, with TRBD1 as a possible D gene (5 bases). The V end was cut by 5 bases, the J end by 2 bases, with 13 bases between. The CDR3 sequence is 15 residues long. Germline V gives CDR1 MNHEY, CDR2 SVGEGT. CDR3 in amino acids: CASSLDSGGNQPQHF. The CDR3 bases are TGTGCCAGCAGTCTCGACAGTGGGGGCAATCAGCCCCAGCATTTT.

The CDR3 bases are TGTGCTAGTGGTCATCAGGGGGCAGGAAACGAGCAGTACTTC. It translates to CASGHQGAGNEQYF. This chain links TRBV12-5 with TRBJ2-7; TRBD1 matches at 8 bases. Losses at the gene ends were 5 bases for V and 5 bases for J; bases not matched to a gene: 8. The CDR3 loop spans 14 amino acids. Germline values: CDR1 LGHNT, CDR2 FRNRAP.

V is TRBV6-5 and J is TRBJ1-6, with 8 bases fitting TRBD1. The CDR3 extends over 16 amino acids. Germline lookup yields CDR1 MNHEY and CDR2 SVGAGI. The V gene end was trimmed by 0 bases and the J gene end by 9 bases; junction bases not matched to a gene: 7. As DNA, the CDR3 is TGTGCCAGCAGTTACTCCAGAATGGACAGGGTTTCACCCCTCCACTTT. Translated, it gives CASSYSRMDRVSPLHF.

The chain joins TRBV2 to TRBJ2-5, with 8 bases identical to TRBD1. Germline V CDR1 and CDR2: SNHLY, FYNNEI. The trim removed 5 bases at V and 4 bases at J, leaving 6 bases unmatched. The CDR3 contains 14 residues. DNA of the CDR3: TGTGCCAGCAGTCCTGGACAGGGAGGAGAGACCCAGTACTTC. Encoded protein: CASSPGQGGETQYF.

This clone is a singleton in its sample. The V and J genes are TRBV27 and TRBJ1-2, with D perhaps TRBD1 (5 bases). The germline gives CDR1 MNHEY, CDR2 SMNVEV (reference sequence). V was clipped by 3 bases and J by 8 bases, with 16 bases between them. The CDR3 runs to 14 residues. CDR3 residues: CASSFWGGRDGYTF. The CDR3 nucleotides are TGTGCCAGCAGTTTTTGGGGAGGGAGGGACGGCTACACCTTC.

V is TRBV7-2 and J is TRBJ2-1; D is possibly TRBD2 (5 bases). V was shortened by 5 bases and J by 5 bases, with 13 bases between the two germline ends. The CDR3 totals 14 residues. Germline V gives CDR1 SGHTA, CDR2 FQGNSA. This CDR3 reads CASSPFSGNNEQFF. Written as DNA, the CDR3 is TGTGCCAGCAGCCCCTTTTCGGGAAACAATGAGCAGTTCTTC.

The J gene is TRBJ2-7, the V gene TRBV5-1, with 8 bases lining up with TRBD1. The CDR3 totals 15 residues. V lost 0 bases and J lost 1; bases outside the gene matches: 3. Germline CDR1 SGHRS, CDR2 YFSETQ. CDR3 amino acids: CASSLDGQGSYEQYF. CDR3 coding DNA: TGCGCCAGCAGCTTGGACGGACAGGGATCCTACGAGCAGTACTTC. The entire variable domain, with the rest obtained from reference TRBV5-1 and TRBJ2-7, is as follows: KAGVTQTPRYLIKTRGQQVTLSCSPISGHRSVSWYQQTPGQGLQFLFEYFSETQRNKGNFPGRFSGRQFSNSRSEMNVSTLELGDSALYLCASSLDGQGSYEQYFGPGTRLTVT.

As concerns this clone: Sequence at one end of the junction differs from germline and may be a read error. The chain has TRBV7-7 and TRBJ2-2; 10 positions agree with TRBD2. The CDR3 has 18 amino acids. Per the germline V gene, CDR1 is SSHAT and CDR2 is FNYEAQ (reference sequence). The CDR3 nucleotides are TGTGCTAGCAGCTTCACTACACCTACTAGCGGGACCACCGGGGAGCTGTTTTTT. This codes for CASSFTTPTSGTTGELFF.

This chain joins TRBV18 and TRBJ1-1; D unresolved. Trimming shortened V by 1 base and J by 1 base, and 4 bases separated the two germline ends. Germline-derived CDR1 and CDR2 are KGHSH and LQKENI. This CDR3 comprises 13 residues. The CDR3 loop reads CASSPRQNTEAFF. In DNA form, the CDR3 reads TGTGCCAGCTCACCACGACAGAACACTGAAGCTTTCTTT.

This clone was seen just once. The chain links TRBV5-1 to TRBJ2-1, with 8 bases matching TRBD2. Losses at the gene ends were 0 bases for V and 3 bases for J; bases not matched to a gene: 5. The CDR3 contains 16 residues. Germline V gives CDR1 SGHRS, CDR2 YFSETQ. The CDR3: CASSLGSGTSYNEQFF. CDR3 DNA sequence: TGCGCCAGCAGCTTGGGCTCCGGGACTAGCTACAATGAGCAGTTCTTC.

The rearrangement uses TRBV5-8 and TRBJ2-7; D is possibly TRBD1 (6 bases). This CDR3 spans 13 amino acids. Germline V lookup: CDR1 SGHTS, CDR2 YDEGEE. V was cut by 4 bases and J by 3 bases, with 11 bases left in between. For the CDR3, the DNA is TGTGCCAGCAGCCTGGGACAAATCTACGAGCAGTACTTC. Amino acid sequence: CASSLGQIYEQYF.

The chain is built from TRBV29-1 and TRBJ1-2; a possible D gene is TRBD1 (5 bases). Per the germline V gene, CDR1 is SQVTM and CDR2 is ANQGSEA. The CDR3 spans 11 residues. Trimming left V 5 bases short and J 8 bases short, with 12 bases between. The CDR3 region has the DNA TGCAGCGTTCAGGGAGGGCGCGGCTACACCTTC. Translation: CSVQGGRGYTF.

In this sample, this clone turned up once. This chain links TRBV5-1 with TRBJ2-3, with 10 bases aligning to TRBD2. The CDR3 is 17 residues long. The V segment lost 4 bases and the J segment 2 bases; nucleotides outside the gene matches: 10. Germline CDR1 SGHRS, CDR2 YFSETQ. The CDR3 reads CASSEGVAGGLTDTQYF. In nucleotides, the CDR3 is TGCGCCAGCAGCGAAGGAGTAGCGGGGGGTCTCACAGATACGCAGTATTTT. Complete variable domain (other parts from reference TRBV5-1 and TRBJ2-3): KAGVTQTPRYLIKTRGQQVTLSCSPISGHRSVSWYQQTPGQGLQFLFEYFSETQRNKGNFPGRFSGRQFSNSRSEMNVSTLELGDSALYLCASSEGVAGGLTDTQYFGPGTRLTVL.

This CDR3 reads CASSLVTGGGRYEQYF. In nucleotides, the CDR3 is TGTGCCAGCAGCTTAGTCACGGGGGGCGGAAGGTACGAGCAGTACTTC. This chain uses TRBV11-2 with TRBJ2-7, with D maybe TRBD2 (7 bases). Germline CDR1 is SGHAT and CDR2 is FQNNGV. V was trimmed by 1 base and J by 4 bases, leaving 17 bases between them. The CDR3 has 16 amino acids.

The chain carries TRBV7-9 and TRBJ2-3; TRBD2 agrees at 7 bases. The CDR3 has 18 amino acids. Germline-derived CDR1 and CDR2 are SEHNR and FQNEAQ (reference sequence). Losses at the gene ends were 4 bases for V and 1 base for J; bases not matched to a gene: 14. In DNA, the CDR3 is TGTGCCAGCAGCTCGCGACTGGGCCCTAGCGGACGCACAGATACGCAGTATTTT. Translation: CASSSRLGPSGRTDTQYF. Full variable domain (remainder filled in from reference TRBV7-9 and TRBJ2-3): DTGVSQNPRHKITKRGQNVTFRCDPISEHNRLYWYRQTLGQGPEFLTYFQNEAQLEKSRLLSDRFSAERPKGSFSTLEIQRTEQGDSAMYLCASSSRLGPSGRTDTQYFGPGTRLTVL.

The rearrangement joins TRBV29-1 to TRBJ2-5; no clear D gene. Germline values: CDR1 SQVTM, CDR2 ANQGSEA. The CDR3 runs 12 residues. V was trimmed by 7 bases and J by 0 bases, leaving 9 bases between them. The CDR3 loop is CSAPSHQETQYF. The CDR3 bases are TGCAGCGCCCCGAGTCACCAAGAGACCCAGTACTTC.